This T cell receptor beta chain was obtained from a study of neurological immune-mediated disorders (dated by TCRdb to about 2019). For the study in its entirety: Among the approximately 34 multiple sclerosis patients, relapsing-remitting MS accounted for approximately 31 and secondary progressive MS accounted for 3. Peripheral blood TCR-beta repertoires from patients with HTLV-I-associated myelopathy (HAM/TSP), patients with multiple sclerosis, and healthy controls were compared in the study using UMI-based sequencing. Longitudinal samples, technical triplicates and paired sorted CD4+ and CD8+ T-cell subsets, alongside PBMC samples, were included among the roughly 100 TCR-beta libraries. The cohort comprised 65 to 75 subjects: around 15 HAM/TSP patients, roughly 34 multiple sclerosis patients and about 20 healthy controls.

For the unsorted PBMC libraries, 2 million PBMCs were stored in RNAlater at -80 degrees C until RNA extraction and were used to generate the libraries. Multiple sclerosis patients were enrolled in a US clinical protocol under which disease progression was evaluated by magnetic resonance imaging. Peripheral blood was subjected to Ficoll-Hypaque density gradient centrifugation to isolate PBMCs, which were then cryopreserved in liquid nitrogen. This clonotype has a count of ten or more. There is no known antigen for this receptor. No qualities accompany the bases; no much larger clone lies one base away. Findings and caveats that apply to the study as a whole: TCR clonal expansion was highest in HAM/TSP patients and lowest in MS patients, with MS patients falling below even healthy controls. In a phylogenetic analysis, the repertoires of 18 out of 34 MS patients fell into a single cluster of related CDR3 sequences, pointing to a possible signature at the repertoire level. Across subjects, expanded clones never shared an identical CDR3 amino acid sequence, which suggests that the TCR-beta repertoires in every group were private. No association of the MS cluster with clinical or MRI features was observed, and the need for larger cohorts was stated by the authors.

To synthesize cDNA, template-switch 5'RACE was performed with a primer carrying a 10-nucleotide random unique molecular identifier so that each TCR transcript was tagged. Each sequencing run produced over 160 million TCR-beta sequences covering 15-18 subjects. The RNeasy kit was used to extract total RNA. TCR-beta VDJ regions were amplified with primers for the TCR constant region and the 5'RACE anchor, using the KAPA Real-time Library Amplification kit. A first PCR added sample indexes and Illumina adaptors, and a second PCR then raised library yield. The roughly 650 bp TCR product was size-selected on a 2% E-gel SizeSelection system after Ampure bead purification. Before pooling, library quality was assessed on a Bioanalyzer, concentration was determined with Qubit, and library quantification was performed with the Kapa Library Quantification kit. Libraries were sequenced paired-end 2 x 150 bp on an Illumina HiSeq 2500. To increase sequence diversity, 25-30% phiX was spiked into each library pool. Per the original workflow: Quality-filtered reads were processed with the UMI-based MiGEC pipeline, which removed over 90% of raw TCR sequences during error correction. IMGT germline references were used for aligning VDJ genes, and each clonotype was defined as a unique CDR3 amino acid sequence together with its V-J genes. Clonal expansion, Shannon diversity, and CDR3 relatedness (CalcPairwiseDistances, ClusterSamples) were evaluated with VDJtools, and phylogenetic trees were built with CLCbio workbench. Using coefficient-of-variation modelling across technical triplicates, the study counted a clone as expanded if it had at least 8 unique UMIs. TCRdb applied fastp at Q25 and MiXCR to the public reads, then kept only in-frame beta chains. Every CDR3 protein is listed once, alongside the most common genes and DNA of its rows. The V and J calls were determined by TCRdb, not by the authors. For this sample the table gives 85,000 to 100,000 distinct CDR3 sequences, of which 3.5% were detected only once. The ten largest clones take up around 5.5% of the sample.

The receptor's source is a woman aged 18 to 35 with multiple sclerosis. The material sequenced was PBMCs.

The sequence in DNA is TGTGCCAGCAGTGAATCACCGGGCCACGATACTACAGATACGCAGTATTTT. Its protein product is CASSESPGHDTTDTQYF. The rearranged chain carries TRBV25-1 and TRBJ2-3, with the D gene not clear enough to name. The germline V gene supplies CDR1 MGHDK and CDR2 SYGVNS. V lost 1 base and J lost 3 bases; the stretch between them is 17 bases long. From the cysteine through the phenylalanine, the CDR3 covers 17 amino acids. Left in the record is the CDR3 DNA by itself, 51 bases read in frame from the first base.